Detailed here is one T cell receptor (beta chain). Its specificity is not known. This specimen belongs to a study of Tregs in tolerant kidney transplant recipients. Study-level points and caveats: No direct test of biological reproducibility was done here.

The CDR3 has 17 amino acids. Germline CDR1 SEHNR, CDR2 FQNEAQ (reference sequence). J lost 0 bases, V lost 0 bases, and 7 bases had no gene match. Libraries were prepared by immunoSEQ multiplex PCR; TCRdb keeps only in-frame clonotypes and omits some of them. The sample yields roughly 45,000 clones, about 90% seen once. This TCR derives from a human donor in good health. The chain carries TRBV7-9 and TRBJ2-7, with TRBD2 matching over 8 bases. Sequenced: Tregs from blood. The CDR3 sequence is CASSLAGGGRTSYEQYF. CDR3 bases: TGTGCCAGCAGCTTAGCCGGCGGCGGGAGGACCTCCTACGAGCAGTACTTC.